What follows describes a single T cell receptor beta chain. As yet, its antigen is unknown. Donors consisted of healthy bone marrow donors. Vbeta (60) and Jbeta (13) primers were used in the PCR. TCRdb's copy holds only in-frame clones and misses some; the assay was immunoSEQ multiplex PCR. The table has 130,000 or so clones, about three fifths seen once. The V and J ends lost 2 bases and 5 bases respectively, with 13 bases between them. Germline lookup yields CDR1 KGHSH and CDR2 LQKENI. CDR3 size: 14 residues. This record belongs to a study of cytomegalovirus exposure and HLA in healthy donors. Findings and limits, study-wide: Later work found most CMV-associated TCR beta chains apparently HLA-restricted. Earlier analysis found most TCR beta V segments productive about 90% or about 30% of the time.

This clonotype originated in a male donor in good health and CMV-seronegative. The sequenced sample consisted of PBMCs. J is TRBJ2-7 and V is TRBV18; weak D call: TRBD1 (7 bases). CDR3 DNA sequence: TGTGCCAGCTCACCAATGACAGGGAGGCACGAGCAGTACTTC. This encodes CASSPMTGRHEQYF.